Shown below are 6 T cell receptor beta chains from a single sample sequenced in a study of blood T cell repertoires in COVID-19. This table comes from immunoSEQ multiplex PCR, and its TCRdb copy is limited to in-frame clones, with some not included. The profile covers about 190,000 clones, with over 80% appearing a single time and roughly 3.1% taken by the ten largest. The specimen sequenced was PBMCs or T cells enriched from blood (not recorded which). These TCRs come from a woman aged 30 to 39 who had been exposed to COVID-19.

V and J are TRBV4-1 and TRBJ2-3; 10 nucleotides align to TRBD2. The CDR3 has 17 residues. Trimming removed 3 bases from V and 1 base from J; junction bases left unmatched: 7. Germline loops: CDR1 MGHRA, CDR2 YSYEKL. This chain's CDR3 is CASSHQIAGGGTDTQYF. In DNA form, the CDR3 reads TGCGCCAGCAGCCACCAAATAGCGGGGGGAGGCACAGATACGCAGTATTTT.

The rearrangement uses TRBV5-4 and TRBJ1-2, with TRBD1 identical over 7 bases. This CDR3 comprises 15 residues. V gave up 0 bases and J gave up 4 bases; unmatched junction bases: 6. Germline V gene lookup returns CDR1 SGHNT and CDR2 YYREEE (reference sequence). CDR3 nucleotide sequence: TGTGCCAGCAGCTTGGCTCAGGGGGTGGTCTATGGCTACACCTTC. Translated, it gives CASSLAQGVVYGYTF.

This clone came up a few times. V usage is TRBV12-3 or TRBV12-4 and J usage is TRBJ1-2; D call uncertain. Trimming stripped 5 bases from V and 5 bases from J, with 9 bases between. This CDR3 contains 12 residues. The CDR3 nucleotides read TGTGCCAGCAGTCGTTCAGGTTATGGCTACACCTTC. Translation gives CASSRSGYGYTF.

The count of this clone is one. The CDR3 DNA is TGTGCCAGCAGCCGGGTATCCACTAACTATGGCTACACCTTC. It yields the protein CASSRVSTNYGYTF. The V call is TRBV11-2, the J call TRBJ1-2; D remains ambiguous. Germline V gene data show CDR1 as SGHAT and CDR2 as FQNNGV. The CDR3 sequence is 14 residues long. The V gene lost 5 bases and the J gene lost 0 bases, with 10 bases spanning the gap.

The rearrangement uses TRBV4-2 and TRBJ2-7, with 7 nucleotides matching TRBD2. V was pared by 6 bases and J by 3 bases, with 8 bases of the junction left unmatched. Germline-derived CDR1 and CDR2 are LGHNA and YNFKEQ. CDR3 length equals 14 residues. The CDR3 loop is CASSPGTNLYEQYF. The CDR3 region has the DNA TGTGCCAGCAGTCCCGGGACTAACCTCTACGAGCAGTACTTC.

The chain uses TRBV18 and TRBJ2-2; 8 nucleotides agree with TRBD1. Losses at the gene ends were 3 bases for V and 0 bases for J; bases not matched to a gene: 9. CDR3 length equals 18 residues. Germline V gene lookup returns CDR1 KGHSH and CDR2 LQKENI. In DNA form, the CDR3 reads TGTGCCAGCTCACCTTTTCCTGGACAGGGCCCGAACACCGGGGAGCTGTTTTTT. It is translated as CASSPFPGQGPNTGELFF. Using reference TRBV18 and TRBJ2-2 for the parts outside the CDR3, the full variable domain is NAGVMQNPRHLVRRRGQEARLRCSPMKGHSHVYWYRQLPEEGLKFMVYLQKENIIDESGMPKERFSAEFPKEGPSILRIQQVVRGDSAAYFCASSPFPGQGPNTGELFFGEGSRLTVL.